This TCR beta chain originates from a study of T cell responses to AZD1222 COVID-19 vaccine. Study-wide findings and caveats: Only six or seven AZD1222 recipients tested seropositive at baseline. Donors in the cohort were predominantly white British and more often female, and clonal diversity was possibly underestimated.

The data were produced by immunoSEQ multiplex PCR, yet TCRdb's version contains in-frame clones alone and is incomplete. The sample lists roughly 65,000 clones, about three quarters seen once, with about 12% in the top ten. In the case of this clone: Its antigen remains unidentified.

The CDR3 sequence is 15 residues long. After removal of 3 bases from V and 0 bases from J, the junction contained 5 bases not matched to a gene. The germline CDR1 and CDR2 sequences are SGHNT and YYREEE (reference sequence). The TCR sequence derives from an adult in good health. Sequenced material: peripheral blood, taken on day 0 of AZD1222 vaccination. The V and J genes are TRBV5-4 and TRBJ1-1; TRBD1 aligns across 7 bases. The CDR3: CASSSIDRVNTEAFF. The CDR3, as DNA: TGTGCCAGCAGCTCCATCGACAGGGTGAACACTGAAGCTTTCTTT.